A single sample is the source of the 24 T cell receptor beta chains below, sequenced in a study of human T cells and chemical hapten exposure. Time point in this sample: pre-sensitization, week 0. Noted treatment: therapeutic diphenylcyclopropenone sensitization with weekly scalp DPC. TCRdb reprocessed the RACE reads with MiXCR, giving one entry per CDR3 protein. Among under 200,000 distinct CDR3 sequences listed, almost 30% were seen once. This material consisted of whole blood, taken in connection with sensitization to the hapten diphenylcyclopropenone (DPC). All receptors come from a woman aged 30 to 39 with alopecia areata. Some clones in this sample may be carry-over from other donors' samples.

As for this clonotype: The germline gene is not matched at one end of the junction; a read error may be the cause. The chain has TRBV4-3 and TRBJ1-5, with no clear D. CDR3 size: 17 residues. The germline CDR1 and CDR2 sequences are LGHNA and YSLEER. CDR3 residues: CASSQDRLTFINQPRHF. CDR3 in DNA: TGCGCCAGCAGCCAAGACCGGTTGACCTTTATCAATCAGCCCCGGCATTTT.

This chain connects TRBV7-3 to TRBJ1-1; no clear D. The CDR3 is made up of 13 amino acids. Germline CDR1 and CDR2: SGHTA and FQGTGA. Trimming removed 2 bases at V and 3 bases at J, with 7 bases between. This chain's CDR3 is CASSLYGDTEAFF. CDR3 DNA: TGTGCCAGCAGCTTATATGGGGACACTGAAGCTTTCTTT.

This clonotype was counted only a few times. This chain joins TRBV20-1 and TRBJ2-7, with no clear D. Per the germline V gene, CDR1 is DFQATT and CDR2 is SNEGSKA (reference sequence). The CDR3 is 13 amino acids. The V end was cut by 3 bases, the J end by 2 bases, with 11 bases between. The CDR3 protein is CSARRLVAYEQYF. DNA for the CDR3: TGCAGTGCTAGGCGGTTAGTTGCCTACGAGCAGTACTTC.

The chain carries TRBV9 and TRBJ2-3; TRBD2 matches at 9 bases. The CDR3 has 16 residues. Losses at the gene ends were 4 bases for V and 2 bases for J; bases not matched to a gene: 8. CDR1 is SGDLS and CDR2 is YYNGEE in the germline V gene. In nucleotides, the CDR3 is TGTGCCAGCAGCCAGGGAGCGGGGGGTCCCACAGATACGCAGTATTTT. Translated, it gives CASSQGAGGPTDTQYF.

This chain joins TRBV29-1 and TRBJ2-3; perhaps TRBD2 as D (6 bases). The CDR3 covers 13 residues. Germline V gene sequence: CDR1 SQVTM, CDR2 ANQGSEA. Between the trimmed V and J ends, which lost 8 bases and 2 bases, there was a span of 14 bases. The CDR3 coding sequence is TGCAGCTCAACGGGGGTCTCCACAGATACGCAGTATTTT. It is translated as CSSTGVSTDTQYF.

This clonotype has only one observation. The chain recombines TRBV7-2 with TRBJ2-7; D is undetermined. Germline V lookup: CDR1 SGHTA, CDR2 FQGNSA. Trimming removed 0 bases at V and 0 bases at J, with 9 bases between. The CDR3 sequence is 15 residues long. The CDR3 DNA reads TGTGCCAGCAGCTTAGCGGCAGGTAGCTCCTACGAGCAGTACTTC. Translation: CASSLAAGSSYEQYF.

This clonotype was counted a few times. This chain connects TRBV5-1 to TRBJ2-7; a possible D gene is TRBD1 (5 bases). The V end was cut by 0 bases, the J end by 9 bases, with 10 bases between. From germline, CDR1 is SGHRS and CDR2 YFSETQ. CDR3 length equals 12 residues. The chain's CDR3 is CASSLEGRGQYF. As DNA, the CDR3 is TGCGCCAGCAGCTTGGAGGGGCGTGGGCAGTACTTC.

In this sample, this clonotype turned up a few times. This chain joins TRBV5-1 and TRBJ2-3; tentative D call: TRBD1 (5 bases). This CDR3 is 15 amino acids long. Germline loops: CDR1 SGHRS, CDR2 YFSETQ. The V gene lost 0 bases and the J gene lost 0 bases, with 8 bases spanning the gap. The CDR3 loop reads CASSLGQTSTDTQYF. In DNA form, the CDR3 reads TGCGCCAGCAGCTTGGGACAGACCAGCACAGATACGCAGTATTTT.

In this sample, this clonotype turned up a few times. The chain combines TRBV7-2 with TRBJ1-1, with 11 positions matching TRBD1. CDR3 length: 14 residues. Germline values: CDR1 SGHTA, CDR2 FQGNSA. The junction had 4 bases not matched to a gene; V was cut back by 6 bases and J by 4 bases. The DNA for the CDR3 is TGTGCCAGCAGGGGACAGGGGGGGGGCACTGAAGCTTTCTTT. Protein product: CASRGQGGGTEAFF.

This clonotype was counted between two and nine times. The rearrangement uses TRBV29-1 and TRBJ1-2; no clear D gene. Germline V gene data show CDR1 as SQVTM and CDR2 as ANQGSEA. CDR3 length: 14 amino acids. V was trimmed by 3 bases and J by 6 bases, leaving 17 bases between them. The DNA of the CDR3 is TGCAGCGTTGACCCCGGGGTCCCAAACGATGGCTACACCTTC. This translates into CSVDPGVPNDGYTF. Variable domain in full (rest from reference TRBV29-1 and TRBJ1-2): SAVISQKPSRDICQRGTSLTIQCQVDSQVTMMFWYRQQPGQSLTLIATANQGSEATYESGFVIDKFPISRPNLTFSTLTVSNMSPEDSSIYLCSVDPGVPNDGYTFGSGTRLTVV.

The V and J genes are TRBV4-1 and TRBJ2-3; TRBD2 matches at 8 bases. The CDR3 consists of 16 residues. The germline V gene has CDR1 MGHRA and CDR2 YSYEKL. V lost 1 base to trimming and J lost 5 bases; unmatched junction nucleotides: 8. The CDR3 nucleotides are TGCGCCAGCAGCCAAGTTAAATCAGCGGGAGTAGATACGCAGTATTTT. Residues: CASSQVKSAGVDTQYF.

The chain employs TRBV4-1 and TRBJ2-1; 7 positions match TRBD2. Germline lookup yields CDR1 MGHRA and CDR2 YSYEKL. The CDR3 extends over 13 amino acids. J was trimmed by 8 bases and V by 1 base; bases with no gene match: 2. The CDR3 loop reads CASSQGLAHEQFF. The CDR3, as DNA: TGCGCCAGCAGCCAAGGACTAGCCCATGAGCAGTTCTTC.

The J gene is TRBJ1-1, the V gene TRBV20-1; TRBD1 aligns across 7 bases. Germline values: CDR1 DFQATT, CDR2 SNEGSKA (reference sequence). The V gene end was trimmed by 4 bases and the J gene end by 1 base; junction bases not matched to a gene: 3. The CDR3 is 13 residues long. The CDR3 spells CSAIEGANTEAFF. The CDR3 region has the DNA TGCAGTGCTATAGAGGGGGCGAACACTGAAGCTTTCTTT.

CDR3 amino acids: CSARGTSGGTYEQYF. Here the CDR3 DNA reads TGCAGTGCTAGGGGAACTAGCGGGGGGACCTACGAGCAGTACTTC. This chain joins TRBV20-1 and TRBJ2-7, with 12 positions matching TRBD2. The CDR3 runs to 15 residues. Germline trimming cut 3 bases from V and 2 bases from J; bases unmatched to any gene: 5. Germline CDR1 DFQATT, CDR2 SNEGSKA (reference sequence).

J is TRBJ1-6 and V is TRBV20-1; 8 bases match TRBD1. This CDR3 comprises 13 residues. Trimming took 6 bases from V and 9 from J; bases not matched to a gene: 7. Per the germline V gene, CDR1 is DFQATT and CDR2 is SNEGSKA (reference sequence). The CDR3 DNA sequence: TGCAGTGCCACCGACAGGGGTAGTTCACCCCTCCACTTT. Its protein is CSATDRGSSPLHF.

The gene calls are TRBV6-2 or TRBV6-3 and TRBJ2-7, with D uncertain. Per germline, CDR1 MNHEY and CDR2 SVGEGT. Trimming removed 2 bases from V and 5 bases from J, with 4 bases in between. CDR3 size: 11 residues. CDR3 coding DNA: TGTGCCAGCAGTTACAAGAACGAGCAGTACTTC. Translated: CASSYKNEQYF.

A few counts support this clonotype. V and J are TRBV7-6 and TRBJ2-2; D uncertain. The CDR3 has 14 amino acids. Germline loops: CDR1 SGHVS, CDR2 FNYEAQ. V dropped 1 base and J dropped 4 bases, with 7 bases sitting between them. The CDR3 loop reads CASSLEAGTGELFF. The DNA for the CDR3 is TGTGCCAGCAGCTTAGAGGCTGGCACCGGGGAGCTGTTTTTT.

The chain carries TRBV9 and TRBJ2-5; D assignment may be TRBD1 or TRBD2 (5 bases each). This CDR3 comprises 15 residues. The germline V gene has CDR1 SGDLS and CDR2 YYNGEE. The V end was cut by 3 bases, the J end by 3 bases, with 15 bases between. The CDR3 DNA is TGTGCCAGCAGCGGAGGTCCCGGGACCAAAGAGACCCAGTACTTC. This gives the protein CASSGGPGTKETQYF.

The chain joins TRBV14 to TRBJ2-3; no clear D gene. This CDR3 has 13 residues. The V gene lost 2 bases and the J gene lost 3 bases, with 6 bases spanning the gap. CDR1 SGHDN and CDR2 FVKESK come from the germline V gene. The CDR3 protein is CASSQTQTDTQYF. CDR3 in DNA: TGTGCCAGCAGCCAAACGCAGACAGATACGCAGTATTTT. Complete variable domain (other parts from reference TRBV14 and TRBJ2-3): EAGVTQFPSHSVIEKGQTVTLRCDPISGHDNLYWYRRVMGKEIKFLLHFVKESKQDESGMPNNRFLAERTGGTYSTLKVQPAELEDSGVYFCASSQTQTDTQYFGPGTRLTVL.

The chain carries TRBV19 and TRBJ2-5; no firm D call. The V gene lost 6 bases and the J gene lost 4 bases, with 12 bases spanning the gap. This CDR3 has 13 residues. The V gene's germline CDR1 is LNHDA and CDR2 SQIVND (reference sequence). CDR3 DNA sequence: TGTGCCAGTAGCGCTGACCCCGGAGAGACCCAGTACTTC. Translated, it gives CASSADPGETQYF.

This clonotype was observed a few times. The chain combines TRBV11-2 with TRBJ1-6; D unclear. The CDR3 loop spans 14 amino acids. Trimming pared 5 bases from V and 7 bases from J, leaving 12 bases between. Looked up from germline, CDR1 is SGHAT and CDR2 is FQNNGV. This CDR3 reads CASSNLQRNSPLHF. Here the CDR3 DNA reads TGTGCCAGCAGCAACCTCCAAAGGAATTCACCCCTCCACTTT.

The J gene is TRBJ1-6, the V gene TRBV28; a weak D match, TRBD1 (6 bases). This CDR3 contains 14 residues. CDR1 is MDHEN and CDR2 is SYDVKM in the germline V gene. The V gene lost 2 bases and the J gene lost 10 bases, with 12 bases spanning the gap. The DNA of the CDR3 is TGTGCCAGCAGTTTACCCGGACAGTTATCACCCCTCCACTTT. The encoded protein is CASSLPGQLSPLHF.

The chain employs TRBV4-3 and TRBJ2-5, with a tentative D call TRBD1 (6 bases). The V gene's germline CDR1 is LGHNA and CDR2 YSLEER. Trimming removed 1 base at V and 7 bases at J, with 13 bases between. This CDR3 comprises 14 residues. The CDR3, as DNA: TGCGCCAGCAGCCAAGCTCTAGGGGGTGGGACCCAGTACTTC. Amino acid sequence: CASSQALGGGTQYF.

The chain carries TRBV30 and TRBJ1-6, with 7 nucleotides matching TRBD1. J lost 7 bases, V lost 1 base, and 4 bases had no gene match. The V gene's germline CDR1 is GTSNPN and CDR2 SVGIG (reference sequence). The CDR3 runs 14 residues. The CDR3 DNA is TGTGCCTGGAGTGCGAAGACAGGGAATTCACCCCTCCACTTT. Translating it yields CAWSAKTGNSPLHF. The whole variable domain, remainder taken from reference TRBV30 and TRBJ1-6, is SQTIHQWPATLVQPVGSPLSLECTVEGTSNPNLYWYRQAAGRGLQLLFYSVGIGQISSEVPQNLSASRPQDRQFILSSKKLLLSDSGFYLCAWSAKTGNSPLHFGNGTRLTVT.